Included here is one T cell receptor beta chain sequence, with context. Antigen: not known. CDR3 length: 17 amino acids. V dropped 5 bases and J dropped 2; count of bases not matched to a gene: 10. In germline, CDR1 is MNHNY, CDR2 SVGAGI (reference sequence). The data were taken from a study of T cells after yellow fever vaccination. Regarding the study as a whole: Re-detected after boosting: most primary clones, almost 97% of CD4 and roughly 88% of CD8.

TCR cDNA was made by 5'RACE template switching, adding a universal primer site and UMIs. TCRdb independently ran MiXCR on the 5' RACE reads; one entry per CDR3 protein. The data contain 340,000 or so distinct CDR3 sequences, around 13% of them singletons. This specimen was CD4+ T cells sorted from PBMCs, taken 15 days after the yellow fever booster vaccination. The receptor was derived from a young man who received the YFV17D yellow fever vaccine. V and J are TRBV6-6 and TRBJ1-5; TRBD1 aligns across 9 bases. CDR3 bases: TGTGCCAGCAGTGACCACAGGGACAGGGCGGGCAATCAGCCCCAGCATTTT. It specifies CASSDHRDRAGNQPQHF.